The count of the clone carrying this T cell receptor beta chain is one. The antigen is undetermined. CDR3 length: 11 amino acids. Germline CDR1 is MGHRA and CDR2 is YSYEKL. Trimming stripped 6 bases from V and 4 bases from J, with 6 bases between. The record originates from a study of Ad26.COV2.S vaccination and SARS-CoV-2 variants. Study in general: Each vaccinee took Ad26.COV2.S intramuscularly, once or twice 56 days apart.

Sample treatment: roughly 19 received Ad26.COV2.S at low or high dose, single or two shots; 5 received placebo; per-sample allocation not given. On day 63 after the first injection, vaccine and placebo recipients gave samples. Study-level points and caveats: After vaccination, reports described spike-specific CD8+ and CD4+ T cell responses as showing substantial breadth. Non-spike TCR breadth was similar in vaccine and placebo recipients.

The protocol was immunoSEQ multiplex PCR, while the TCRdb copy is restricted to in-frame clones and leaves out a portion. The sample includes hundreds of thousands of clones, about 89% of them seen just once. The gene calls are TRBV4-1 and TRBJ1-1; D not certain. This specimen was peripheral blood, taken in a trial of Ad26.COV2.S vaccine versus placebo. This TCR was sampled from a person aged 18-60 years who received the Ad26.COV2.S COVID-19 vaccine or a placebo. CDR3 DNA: TGCGCCAGCAGAGACCTCACTGAAGCTTTCTTT. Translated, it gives CASRDLTEAFF.